This is a list of T cell receptor beta chains from one sample in a study of CD8 T cells in ankylosing spondylitis. MiXCR, applied by TCRdb to the 5' RACE reads, yields one record per CDR3 protein. The sample yields about 88,000 distinct CDR3 sequences, around 30% seen once. Sequenced sample: blood, either unsorted or a sorted T cell fraction (not recorded which). Every receptor here comes from a male donor with ankylosing spondylitis or in good health (not recorded which). Both conserved end residues are part of each CDR3. D genes are given only for firm matches. Clone size appears in some rows only: once, few, many, or a class for an expanded clone.

j_gene,d_gene,abundance,v_gene,CDR3aa,CDR3nt
TRBJ2-3,-,-,TRBV7-3,CASSLLQGGTDTQYF,TGTGCCAGCAGCTTATTACAGGGAGGTACAGATACGCAGTATTTT
TRBJ2-2,TRBD2,-,TRBV7-6,CASSLEAGGPNTGELFF,TGTGCCAGCAGCTTAGAGGCGGGAGGGCCGAACACCGGGGAGCTGTTTTTT
TRBJ2-1,TRBD1,-,TRBV28,CASRKGQGAYNEQFF,TGTGCCAGCAGAAAGGGACAGGGGGCTTACAATGAGCAGTTCTTC
TRBJ2-2,TRBD2,-,TRBV20-1,CSAPPKGGTGELFF,TGCAGTGCTCCCCCGAAGGGAGGGACCGGGGAGCTGTTTTTT
TRBJ2-5,-,many,TRBV20-1,CSAPLTGSQETQYF,TGCAGTGCACCACTCACAGGGTCCCAAGAGACCCAGTACTTC
TRBJ2-7,TRBD2,-,TRBV5-1,CASSPGLAGGPSTYEQYF,TGCGCCAGCAGCCCGGGACTAGCGGGAGGGCCCTCTACCTACGAGCAGTACTTC
TRBJ2-3,TRBD2,few,TRBV7-2,CASSSGLATDTQYF,TGTGCCAGCAGCTCGGGACTAGCGACAGATACGCAGTATTTT
TRBJ2-4,TRBD1,once,TRBV5-4,CASSSRTGAHLAKNIQYF,TGTGCCAGCAGTAGTCGGACAGGGGCACACCTAGCCAAAAACATTCAGTACTTC
TRBJ2-7,TRBD2,few,TRBV20-1,CSASLASGKYEQYF,TGCAGTGCTAGCCTGGCTAGCGGAAAATACGAGCAGTACTTC
TRBJ2-5,-,few,TRBV29-1,CSVFTPREETQYF,TGCAGCGTTTTCACGCCAAGGGAAGAGACCCAGTACTTC
TRBJ1-1,-,few,TRBV6-2/TRBV6-3,CASTLRENMNTEAFF,TGTGCCAGCACCCTGCGCGAAAATATGAACACTGAAGCTTTCTTT
TRBJ2-2,TRBD1,-,TRBV29-1,CSAPGQGRSGELFF,TGCAGCGCCCCGGGACAGGGGCGTTCCGGGGAGCTGTTTTTT
TRBJ2-1,-,-,TRBV5-6,CASSAGTYTEQFF,TGTGCCAGCAGCGCCGGGACTTATACCGAGCAGTTCTTC
TRBJ2-7,TRBD2,-,TRBV4-1,CASSQGWRASGSEQYF,TGCGCCAGCAGCCAAGGCTGGAGGGCTAGCGGGAGCGAGCAGTACTTC
TRBJ1-5,-,-,TRBV5-5,CASSLGVYSNQPQHF,TGTGCCAGCAGCTTGGGGGTGTATAGCAATCAGCCCCAGCATTTT
TRBJ2-5,TRBD1,few,TRBV7-8,CASSLPGQGIQTQYF,TGTGCCAGCAGCTTGCCGGGACAGGGGATCCAGACCCAGTACTTC
TRBJ1-2,-,-,TRBV4-2,CASSQVNFVWTRGIGYTF,TGTGCCAGCAGCCAAGTTAATTTTGTATGGACCAGGGGTATAGGCTACACCTTC
TRBJ2-5,TRBD2,-,TRBV5-1,CASSSSSGVRETQYF,TGCGCCAGCAGCTCCTCTAGCGGGGTTCGAGAGACCCAGTACTTC
TRBJ2-3,-,-,TRBV14,CASSHGLETDTQYF,TGTGCCAGCAGCCACGGCCTCGAGACAGATACGCAGTATTTT
TRBJ2-1,-,few,TRBV7-7,CASSLVGTDEQFF,TGTGCTAGCAGCTTAGTAGGGACCGATGAGCAGTTCTTC
TRBJ2-7,-,-,TRBV29-1,CSVGASSYEQYF,TGCAGCGTTGGGGCCAGCTCCTACGAGCAGTACTTC
TRBJ2-7,-,many,TRBV5-1,CASSINGQSEQYF,TGCGCCAGCAGCATCAACGGGCAGAGCGAGCAGTACTTC
TRBJ2-1,-,-,TRBV3-1,CASSQDGGVVNNEQFF,TGTGCCAGCAGCCAAGATGGTGGAGTCGTAAACAATGAGCAGTTCTTC
TRBJ2-1,TRBD2,-,TRBV20-1,CSARETGGTSYNEQFF,TGCAGTGCTAGGGAGACGGGGGGGACCTCCTACAATGAGCAGTTCTTC
TRBJ1-2,-,-,TRBV7-2,CASSAQANSGGNGYTF,TGTGCCAGCAGCGCCCAAGCCAATTCGGGAGGTAATGGCTACACCTTC
TRBJ2-7,TRBD2,-,TRBV12-3/TRBV12-4,CASSFGSMAGAYEQYF,TGTGCCAGCAGTTTTGGCTCTATGGCGGGAGCCTACGAGCAGTACTTC
TRBJ2-3,-,-,TRBV7-2,CASPSWGSGTDTQYF,TGTGCCAGCCCAAGTTGGGGCAGCGGGACAGATACGCAGTATTTT
TRBJ2-1,-,-,TRBV7-2,CASSLTGRNEQFF,TGTGCCAGCAGCCTGACAGGGAGGAATGAGCAGTTCTTC
TRBJ2-2,-,-,TRBV24-1,CATSDWPMGTGELFF,TGTGCCACCAGTGATTGGCCGATGGGGACCGGGGAGCTGTTTTTT
TRBJ2-2,-,-,TRBV12-3/TRBV12-4,CASSSGTENTGELFF,TGTGCCAGCAGTTCTGGGACCGAGAACACCGGGGAGCTGTTTTTT
TRBJ2-1,-,-,TRBV7-9,CASSRTTEPVSSPEQFF,TGTGCCAGCAGCCGAACTACCGAACCGGTGAGTTCTCCTGAGCAGTTCTTC
TRBJ1-5,-,few,TRBV29-1,CSVSGDGNQPQHF,TGCAGCGTCTCAGGGGATGGCAATCAGCCCCAGCATTTT
TRBJ2-2,-,-,TRBV20-1,CSARGSGELFF,TGCAGTGCTCGGGGGTCCGGGGAGCTGTTTTTT
TRBJ1-2,-,-,TRBV5-1,CASSLTGVDDYGYTF,TGCGCCAGCAGCCTCACCGGGGTAGACGACTATGGCTACACCTTC
TRBJ1-4,-,many,TRBV5-1,CASSLVAGAEKLFF,TGCGCCAGCAGCTTGGTTGCAGGGGCTGAAAAACTGTTTTTT
TRBJ2-7,-,few,TRBV6-1,CALRDTERYEQYF,TGTGCCTTACGGGACACGGAAAGGTACGAGCAGTACTTC
TRBJ2-2,TRBD2,-,TRBV6-1,CASSATSGTNTGELFF,TGTGCCAGCAGCGCTACTAGCGGGACGAACACCGGGGAGCTGTTTTTT
TRBJ2-7,-,-,TRBV12-5,CASGLSGLTTAYEQYF,TGTGCTAGTGGTTTGTCAGGGCTAACCACCGCCTACGAGCAGTACTTC
TRBJ2-1,-,few,TRBV29-1,CSVEGGDFSYNEQFF,TGCAGCGTTGAAGGTGGGGACTTTTCCTACAATGAGCAGTTCTTC
TRBJ1-2,-,-,TRBV2,CASSEAAGFYGYTF,TGTGCCAGCAGTGAAGCGGCGGGGTTCTATGGCTACACCTTC
TRBJ2-2,TRBD2,few,TRBV24-1,CATRAGGTGELFF,TGTGCCACCAGGGCGGGAGGCACCGGGGAGCTGTTTTTT
TRBJ2-1,-,-,TRBV3-1,CASSQVPSVTYNEQFF,TGTGCCAGCAGCCAAGTGCCTAGCGTCACCTACAATGAGCAGTTCTTC
TRBJ1-2,-,many,TRBV29-1,CSVGGDGYTF,TGCAGCGTTGGGGGTGATGGCTACACCTTC
TRBJ1-2,-,-,TRBV25-1,CASSEFTWKRGYTF,TGTGCCAGCAGTGAATTTACGTGGAAGCGGGGCTACACCTTC
TRBJ2-1,TRBD2,few,TRBV20-1,CSAATSGRADEQFF,TGCAGTGCTGCGACTAGCGGGAGGGCCGATGAGCAGTTCTTC
TRBJ2-2,TRBD2,-,TRBV6-1,CASSMGGSAGELFF,TGTGCCAGCAGCATGGGGGGGAGCGCCGGGGAGCTGTTTTTT
TRBJ2-5,TRBD2,-,TRBV11-1,CASSLSFSVLAVQETQYF,TGTGCCAGCAGCTTAAGTTTCAGCGTGCTAGCGGTACAGGAGACCCAGTACTTC
TRBJ2-5,TRBD2,-,TRBV7-3,CASSLTGLAEKETQYF,TGTGCCAGCAGCTTAACGGGACTAGCGGAAAAAGAGACCCAGTACTTC
TRBJ1-1,-,many,TRBV20-1,CSARTDRNTEAFF,TGCAGTGCTAGAACAGACAGAAACACTGAAGCTTTCTTT
TRBJ1-2,TRBD1,-,TRBV5-1,CASSLVSRGRDGYTF,TGCGCCAGCAGCTTGGTGTCCAGGGGGCGCGATGGCTACACCTTC
TRBJ2-1,-,-,TRBV7-9,CASSFALSYNEQFF,TGTGCCAGCAGCTTCGCCCTATCCTACAATGAGCAGTTCTTC
TRBJ1-2,-,-,TRBV6-1,CASTRDTSNYGYTF,TGTGCCAGCACCCGGGACACCTCTAACTATGGCTACACCTTC
TRBJ2-5,TRBD1,-,TRBV7-8,CASSSTGVLGTQYF,TGTGCCAGCAGCTCGACAGGGGTATTAGGGACCCAGTACTTC
TRBJ1-1,-,-,TRBV5-1,CASSFSMVRGRVSEAFF,TGCGCCAGCAGCTTTTCTATGGTCCGGGGGCGAGTCTCTGAAGCTTTCTTT
TRBJ2-1,TRBD2,few,TRBV7-2,CASSPRLALNHEQFF,TGTGCCAGCAGCCCTCGACTAGCTCTCAACCATGAGCAGTTCTTC
TRBJ2-1,TRBD2,few,TRBV15,CATSRDLAGGQTEQFF,TGTGCCACCAGCAGAGATCTAGCGGGGGGGCAGACTGAGCAGTTCTTC
TRBJ2-7,-,-,TRBV20-1,CSARLRGSWEQYF,TGCAGTGCTAGGTTAAGGGGCTCGTGGGAGCAGTACTTC